The sequence of this TCR beta chain was determined in a study of blood T cell repertoires in COVID-19. Study-level information: From T cells, B-cell-depleted T cells, or PBMCs came the material, which was cDNA or gDNA.

As originally analysed: Reference gene primer amplification gave nucleated cell count estimates. Here immunoSEQ multiplex PCR was the method, and the copy in TCRdb shows in-frame clones only, minus some. V, J and clone size were drawn from that table, and D and trimming were deduced from the DNA. The sample has about 100,000 clones; 80% to 90% are singletons. CDR1 is MGHRA, CDR2 YSYEKL, per germline. This CDR3 has 16 amino acids. V was shortened by 3 bases and J by 0 bases, with 11 bases between the two germline ends. Followed over time, Seattle patients had been enrolled while infection was active. This sequence was found in a human donor with COVID-19, enrolled during active disease. The donor label of this sample is uncertain. The V and J genes are TRBV4-1 and TRBJ2-2, with D maybe TRBD2 (5 bases). The sequenced sample consisted of peripheral blood. The CDR3 loop is CASSQPSGSNTGELFF. DNA for the CDR3: TGCGCCAGCAGCCAGCCAAGCGGATCGAACACCGGGGAGCTGTTTTTT.